The 2 T cell receptor beta chains presented below share a single source sample, sequenced in a study of shared clonotypes between healthy human individuals. The protocol was immunoSEQ multiplex PCR, while the TCRdb copy is restricted to in-frame clones and leaves out a portion. The data show over a million clones, 95% to 99% seen once. Sequencing was carried out using naive CD4+ T cells sorted from blood. Subset indicated: CD45RA+ positively selected. The source is a man under 40 in good health.

The rearrangement joins TRBV15 to TRBJ2-7; D call uncertain. The CDR3 is 13 residues long. In germline, CDR1 is LNHNV, CDR2 YYDKDF (reference sequence). V lost 0 bases and J lost 6, with 9 bases in between. CDR3 DNA sequence: TGTGCCACCAGCAGAGATGGCGGTACCGAGCAGTACTTC. It encodes CATSRDGGTEQYF.

J is TRBJ2-7 and V is TRBV5-4, with TRBD1 matching 7 bases. The trim removed 4 bases at V and 3 bases at J, leaving 4 bases unmatched. Germline CDR1 reads SGHNT; CDR2 reads YYREEE (reference sequence). This CDR3 has 13 residues. The CDR3 coding sequence is TGTGCCAGCAGCCTAGGGGGCTACTACGAGCAGTACTTC. This encodes CASSLGGYYEQYF. Together with reference TRBV5-4 and TRBJ2-7, the CDR3 gives the full variable domain: ETGVTQSPTHLIKTRGQQVTLRCSSQSGHNTVSWYQQALGQGPQFIFQYYREEENGRGNFPPRFSGLQFPNYSSELNVNALELDDSALYLCASSLGGYYEQYFGPGTRLTVT.